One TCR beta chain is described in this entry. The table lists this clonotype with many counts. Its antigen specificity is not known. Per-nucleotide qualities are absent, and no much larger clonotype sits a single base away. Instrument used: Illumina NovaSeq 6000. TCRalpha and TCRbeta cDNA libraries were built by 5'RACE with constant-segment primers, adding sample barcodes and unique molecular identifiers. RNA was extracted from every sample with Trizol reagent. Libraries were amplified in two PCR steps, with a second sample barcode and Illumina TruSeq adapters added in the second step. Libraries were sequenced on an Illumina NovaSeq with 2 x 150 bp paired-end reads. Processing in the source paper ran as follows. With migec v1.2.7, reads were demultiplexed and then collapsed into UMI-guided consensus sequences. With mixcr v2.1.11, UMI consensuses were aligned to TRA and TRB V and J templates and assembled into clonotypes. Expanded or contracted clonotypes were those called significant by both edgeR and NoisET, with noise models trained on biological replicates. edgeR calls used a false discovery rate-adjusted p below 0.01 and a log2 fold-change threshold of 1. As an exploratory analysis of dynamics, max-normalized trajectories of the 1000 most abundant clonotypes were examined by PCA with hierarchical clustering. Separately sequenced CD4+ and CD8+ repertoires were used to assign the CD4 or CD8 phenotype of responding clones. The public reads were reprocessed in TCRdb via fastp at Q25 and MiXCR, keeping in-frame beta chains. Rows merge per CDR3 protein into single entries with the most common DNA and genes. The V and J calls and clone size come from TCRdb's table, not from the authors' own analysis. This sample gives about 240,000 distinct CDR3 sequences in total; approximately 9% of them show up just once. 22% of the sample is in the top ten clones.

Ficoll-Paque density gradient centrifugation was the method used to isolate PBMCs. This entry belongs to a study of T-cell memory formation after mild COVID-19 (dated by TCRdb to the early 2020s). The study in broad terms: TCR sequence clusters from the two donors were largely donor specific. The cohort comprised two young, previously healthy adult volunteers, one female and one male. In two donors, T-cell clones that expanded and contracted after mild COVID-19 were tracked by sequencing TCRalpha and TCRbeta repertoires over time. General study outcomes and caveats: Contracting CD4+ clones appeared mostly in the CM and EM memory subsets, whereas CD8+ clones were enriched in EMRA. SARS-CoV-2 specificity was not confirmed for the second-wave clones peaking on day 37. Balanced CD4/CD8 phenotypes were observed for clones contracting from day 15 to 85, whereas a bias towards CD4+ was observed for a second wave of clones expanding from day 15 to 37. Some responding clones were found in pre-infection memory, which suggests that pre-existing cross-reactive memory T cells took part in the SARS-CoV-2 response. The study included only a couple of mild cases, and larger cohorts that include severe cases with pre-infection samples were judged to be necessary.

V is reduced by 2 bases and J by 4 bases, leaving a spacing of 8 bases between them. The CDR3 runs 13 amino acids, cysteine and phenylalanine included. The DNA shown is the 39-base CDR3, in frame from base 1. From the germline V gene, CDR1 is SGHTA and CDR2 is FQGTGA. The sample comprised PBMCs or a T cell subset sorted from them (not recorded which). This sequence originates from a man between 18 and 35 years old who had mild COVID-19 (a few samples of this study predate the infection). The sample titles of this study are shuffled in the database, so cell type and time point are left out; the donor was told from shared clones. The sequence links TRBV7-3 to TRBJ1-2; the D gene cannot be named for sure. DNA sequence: TGTGCCAGCAGCTTAGAGGGTGGCTATGGCTACACCTTC. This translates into CASSLEGGYGYTF.